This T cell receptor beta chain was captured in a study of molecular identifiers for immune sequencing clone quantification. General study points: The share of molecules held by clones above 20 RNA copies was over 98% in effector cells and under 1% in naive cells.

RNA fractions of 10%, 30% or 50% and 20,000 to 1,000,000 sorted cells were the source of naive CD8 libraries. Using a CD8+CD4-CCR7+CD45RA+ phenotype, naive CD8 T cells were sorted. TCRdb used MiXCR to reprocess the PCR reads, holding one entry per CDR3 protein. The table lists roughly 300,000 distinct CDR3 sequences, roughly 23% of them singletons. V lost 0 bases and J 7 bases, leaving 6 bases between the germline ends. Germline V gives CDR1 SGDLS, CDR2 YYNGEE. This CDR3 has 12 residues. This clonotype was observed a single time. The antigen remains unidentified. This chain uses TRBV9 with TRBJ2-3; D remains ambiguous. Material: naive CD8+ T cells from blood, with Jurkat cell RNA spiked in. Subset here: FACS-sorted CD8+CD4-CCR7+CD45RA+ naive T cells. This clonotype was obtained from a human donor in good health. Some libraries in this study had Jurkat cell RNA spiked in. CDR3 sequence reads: CASSVEGNTQYF. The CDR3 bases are TGTGCCAGCAGCGTAGAAGGGAATACGCAGTATTTT.